Included here is one T cell receptor beta chain sequence, with context. This record comes from a study of human T cells and chemical hapten exposure. Turning to the study itself: The study traced per-sample TCR yield variation mainly to small differences in pooled library volumes.

Individual cDNA molecules had unique molecular identifiers attached to them by the library. In TCRdb, the 5' RACE reads were re-called with MiXCR into one record per CDR3 protein. Among 100,000 to 120,000 distinct CDR3 sequences listed, around a fifth were seen once. The starting material, unfractionated whole blood, was used for total RNA extraction. V lost 3 bases and J lost 6; bases outside the gene matches: 8. CDR1 is DFQATT and CDR2 is SNEGSKA in the germline V gene (reference sequence). The CDR3 extends over 13 amino acids. This chain connects TRBV20-1 to TRBJ2-7, with TRBD2 matching over 7 bases. This TCR came from a human donor in good health. CDR3 nucleotides: TGCAGTGCTAGCTTACCAGCGGGACGCGAGCAGTACTTC. It is translated as CSASLPAGREQYF.